These 20 T cell receptor beta chains originate from one sample sequenced in a study of molecular identifiers for immune sequencing clone quantification. Via MiXCR, TCRdb re-called the PCR reads, giving one row per CDR3 protein. Here the sample spans approximately 320,000 distinct CDR3 sequences, roughly a quarter being singletons. The source material was naive CD8+ T cells from blood, with Jurkat cell RNA spiked in. Subset noted: FACS-sorted CD8+CD4-CCR7+CD45RA+ naive T cells. Every receptor here comes from a human donor in good health. Some libraries in this study had Jurkat cell RNA spiked in.

This clonotype was counted between two and nine times. The chain links TRBV20-1 to TRBJ2-7; 7 bases map to TRBD1. With 1 base clipped from V and 5 bases from J, the junction kept 5 bases outside the gene matches. This CDR3 is built from 13 residues. The germline V gene has CDR1 DFQATT and CDR2 SNEGSKA (reference sequence). The CDR3 region is CSARVEGGDEQYF. Here the CDR3 DNA reads TGCAGTGCTAGAGTGGAAGGGGGCGACGAGCAGTACTTC.

This chain uses TRBV27 with TRBJ1-4, with D perhaps TRBD1 (5 bases). V was cut by 2 bases and J by 0 bases, with 22 bases left in between. Germline lookup yields CDR1 MNHEY and CDR2 SMNVEV (reference sequence). CDR3 size: 20 residues. CDR3 sequence (DNA): TGTGCCAGCAGTTTACGCCGGGGGTACGGTTCATCGGCAACTAATGAAAAACTGTTTTTT. Translation gives CASSLRRGYGSSATNEKLFF.

Concerning this clonotype: This likely comes from a read error, as the CDR3 has no conserved phenylalanine or tryptophan at its end. The V call is TRBV28, the J call TRBJ2-1, with TRBD2 identical over 10 bases. The germline V gene has CDR1 MDHEN and CDR2 SYDVKM. CDR3 length: 14 amino acids. The V gene end was trimmed by 11 bases and the J gene end by 7 bases; junction bases not matched to a gene: 11. CDR3 protein: CAGTYSGLANEQFL. As DNA, the CDR3 is TGTGCCGGCACCTACTCGGGACTAGCGAATGAGCAGTTCCTC.

Worth noting for this clonotype: A read error may be the cause here, since a much bigger clone is one base away. The chain carries TRBV4-1 and TRBJ1-6; 7 positions match TRBD1. Looked up from germline, CDR1 is MGHRA and CDR2 is YSYEKL. The CDR3 length is 14 residues. The DNA of the CDR3 is TGCGCCAGCAGCCCCCGGGACAGTAATTCACCCCACCACTTT. Translated: CASSPRDSNSPHHF.

This clonotype was picked up many times. The rearrangement joins TRBV25-1 to TRBJ2-3, with a tentative D call TRBD2 (6 bases). The CDR3 contains 16 residues. Deletions cut 5 bases from V and 0 bases from J, with 15 bases between. Germline CDR1 and CDR2: MGHDK and SYGVNS. CDR3 coding DNA: TGTGCCAGCAGTCCTGGGACTGAAACTAGCACAGATACGCAGTATTTT. It specifies CASSPGTETSTDTQYF.

Comment on this clonotype: A much larger clonotype is one base distant, so this may be a read error. This chain links TRBV7-2 with TRBJ2-7; the D is unclear. CDR1 and CDR2 from the germline V gene are SGHTA and FQGNSA. The CDR3 covers 12 residues. The V end lost 1 base, the J end lost 6 bases, and 7 bases lay between the germline ends. The CDR3 loop is CASSLVVCEQYF. The CDR3 DNA reads TGTGCCAGCAGCTTAGTTGTCTGCGAGCAGTACTTC.

The rearrangement links TRBV6-5 to TRBJ2-7; D possibly uses TRBD1 or TRBD2 (5 bases each). This CDR3 has 15 amino acids. Germline CDR1 and CDR2: MNHEY and SVGAGI. V was trimmed by 0 bases and J by 0 bases, leaving 9 bases between them. CDR3 in DNA: TGTGCCAGCAGTTACTCGGTCGGGACCTCCTACGAGCAGTACTTC. This sequence encodes CASSYSVGTSYEQYF.

This clonotype has only a few counts. The V call is TRBV9, the J call TRBJ2-2; 9 bases line up with TRBD2. Per germline, CDR1 SGDLS and CDR2 YYNGEE. This CDR3 has 15 residues. V dropped 1 base and J dropped 4; count of bases not matched to a gene: 2. The CDR3 DNA reads as TGTGCCAGCAGCGTAACTAGCGGGTTCACCGGGGAGCTGTTTTTT. Its translation is CASSVTSGFTGELFF.

J is TRBJ1-1 and V is TRBV19; D uncertain. With 8 bases removed from V and 8 bases from J, the gap between germline ends came to 12 bases. In germline, CDR1 is LNHDA, CDR2 SQIVND (reference sequence). CDR3 length: 11 amino acids. The CDR3 sequence: CASLSSIEAFF. CDR3 in DNA: TGTGCCAGTTTGAGCTCTATCGAAGCTTTCTTT. The whole variable domain, filled in from reference TRBV19 and TRBJ1-1, reads DGGITQSPKYLFRKEGQNVTLSCEQNLNHDAMYWYRQDPGQGLRLIYYSQIVNDFQKGDIAEGYSVSREKKESFPLTVTSAQKNPTAFYLCASLSSIEAFFGQGTRLTVV.

Details on this clonotype: The junction shows a germline mismatch at one end, possibly a read error. The chain joins TRBV6-5 to TRBJ2-7; maybe TRBD1 (6 bases). CDR1 and CDR2 from the germline V gene are MNHEY and SVGAGI. This CDR3 is built from 16 residues. The CDR3 is CASSYTSTGLPYGQYF. CDR3 nucleotide sequence: TGTGCCAGCAGTTACACCTCTACAGGGCTGCCCTACGGGCAGTACTTC.

To note about this clonotype: One base away lies a much larger clone, so this may be a sequencing read error. This chain uses TRBV25-1 with TRBJ2-7; D not certain. The CDR3 runs 15 residues. V lost 4 bases and J 3 bases, leaving 16 bases between the germline ends. The germline V gene has CDR1 MGHDK and CDR2 SYGVNS. The CDR3 reads CASSGLTRSNYEQYF. CDR3 DNA: TGTGCCAGCAGTGGCCTGACAAGGTCGAACTACGAGCAGTACTTC.

In this sample, this clonotype turned up many times. CDR3: CATQTPSGTGSQETQYF. CDR3 nucleotide sequence: TGTGCCACCCAGACACCATCCGGGACAGGATCTCAAGAGACCCAGTACTTC. This chain connects TRBV12-3 or TRBV12-4 to TRBJ2-5; 8 bases fit TRBD1. The CDR3 covers 17 residues. J gave up 2 bases and V 10 bases, and 18 bases lay outside the gene matches.

As regards this clonotype: A much larger clone lies one base from this, so it may be a read error. This chain connects TRBV5-4 to TRBJ1-1; D remains unclear. The V gene's germline CDR1 is SGHNT and CDR2 YYREEE (reference sequence). The ends were cut back, 3 bases at V and 4 bases at J, with 13 bases in the middle. The CDR3 has 14 amino acids. DNA for the CDR3: TGTGCCAGCAGCTCCAGCGTTGAGGCCACTGAAGCTTTCTTT. Translating it yields CASSSSVEATEAFF. The whole variable domain, filled in from reference TRBV5-4 and TRBJ1-1, reads ETGVTQSPTHLIKTRGQQVTLRCSSQSGHNTVSWYQQALGQGPQFIFQYYREEENGRGNFPPRFSGLQFPNYSSELNVNALELDDSALYLCASSSSVEATEAFFGQGTRLTVV.

This clonotype showed up many times. This rearrangement joins TRBV5-6 to TRBJ1-1; 11 bases align to TRBD1. The CDR3 totals 17 residues. V shed 2 bases and J 0 bases; nucleotides not matched to a gene: 6. CDR1 is SGHDT and CDR2 is YYEEEE in the germline V gene. The CDR3 DNA reads TGTGCCAGCAGCTTCTTGGGACAGGGGGGCGTGAACACTGAAGCTTTCTTT. Translated: CASSFLGQGGVNTEAFF. Together with reference TRBV5-6 and TRBJ1-1, the CDR3 gives the full variable domain: DAGVTQSPTHLIKTRGQQVTLRCSPKSGHDTVSWYQQALGQGPQFIFQYYEEEERQRGNFPDRFSGHQFPNYSSELNVNALLLGDSALYLCASSFLGQGGVNTEAFFGQGTRLTVV.

This clonotype was observed a few times. The chain links TRBV7-9 to TRBJ2-5, with D hard to call. The CDR3 runs 13 residues. V was clipped by 2 bases and J by 0 bases, with 4 bases between them. The germline V gene has CDR1 SEHNR and CDR2 FQNEAQ (reference sequence). CDR3 in amino acids: CASSLTHQETQYF. DNA of the CDR3: TGTGCCAGCAGCTTAACCCACCAAGAGACCCAGTACTTC.

This clonotype occurred a few times. This could be a read error, since a much larger clone is one nucleotide away. The gene calls are TRBV28 and TRBJ1-5, with D perhaps TRBD1 (6 bases). The CDR3 spans 17 residues. Germline V gene sequence: CDR1 MDHEN, CDR2 SYDVKM. V was trimmed by 5 bases and J by 11 bases, leaving 28 bases between them. The CDR3 region has the DNA TGTGCCAGCAGTCTCCCGCGTAGTGACAGGCTGACGTTGTCCCAGCATTTT. Encoded protein: CASSLPRSDRLTLSQHF.

This clonotype has a handful of counts. The rearrangement uses TRBV5-6 and TRBJ2-1; the D is unclear. The CDR3 is 12 amino acids. V was shortened by 0 bases and J by 10 bases, with 8 bases between the two germline ends. Germline V gene sequence: CDR1 SGHDT, CDR2 YYEEEE. Here the CDR3 reads CASSLVPWEQFF. The CDR3 bases are TGTGCCAGCAGCTTGGTTCCTTGGGAGCAGTTCTTC.

The gene calls are TRBV7-9 and TRBJ1-1; 9 nucleotides line up with TRBD1. V lost 5 bases to trimming and J lost 0 bases; unmatched junction nucleotides: 10. The CDR3 is 17 amino acids. Germline V CDR1 and CDR2: SEHNR, FQNEAQ (reference sequence). This CDR3 reads CASSPRQGEVLNTEAFF. The CDR3 coding sequence is TGTGCCAGCAGCCCCAGACAGGGGGAAGTTCTGAACACTGAAGCTTTCTTT.

The chain's CDR3 is CASSSRFSGGRNEQFF. The DNA of the CDR3 is TGTGCCAGCAGCTCGCGTTTTAGCGGGGGTCGAAATGAGCAGTTCTTC. The chain is built from TRBV5-6 and TRBJ2-1; TRBD2 agrees at 9 bases. The CDR3 contains 16 residues. V shed 3 bases and J 7 bases; nucleotides not matched to a gene: 11. In germline, CDR1 is SGHDT, CDR2 YYEEEE. Drawing the rest from reference TRBV5-6 and TRBJ2-1, the complete variable domain is DAGVTQSPTHLIKTRGQQVTLRCSPKSGHDTVSWYQQALGQGPQFIFQYYEEEERQRGNFPDRFSGHQFPNYSSELNVNALLLGDSALYLCASSSRFSGGRNEQFFGPGTRLTVL.

This chain connects TRBV5-8 to TRBJ1-1; D is unclear. Germline CDR1 and CDR2: SGHTS and YDEGEE. The CDR3 runs to 13 residues. Trimming shortened V by 0 bases and J by 2 bases, and 5 bases separated the two germline ends. The CDR3 region has the DNA TGTGCCAGCAGCTTGGTATTTAACACTGAAGCTTTCTTT. Translating it yields CASSLVFNTEAFF.